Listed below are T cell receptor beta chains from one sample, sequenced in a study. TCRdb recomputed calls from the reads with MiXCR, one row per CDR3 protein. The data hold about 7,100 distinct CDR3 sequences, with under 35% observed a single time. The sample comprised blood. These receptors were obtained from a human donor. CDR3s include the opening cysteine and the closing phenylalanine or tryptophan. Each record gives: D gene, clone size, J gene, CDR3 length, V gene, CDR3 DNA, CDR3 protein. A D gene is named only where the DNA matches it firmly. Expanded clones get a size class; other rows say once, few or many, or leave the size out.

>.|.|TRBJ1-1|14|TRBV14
TGTGCCACCGCCCGGGGCCCTACGAACACTGAAGCTTTCTTT
CATARGPTNTEAFF
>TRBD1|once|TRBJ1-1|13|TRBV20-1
TGCAGTGCTAGCCTGGGGGACAGAGGGGAAGCTTTCTTT
CSASLGDRGEAFF
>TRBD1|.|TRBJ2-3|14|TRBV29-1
TGCAGCGTTGAGGGACAGGGATCCCCAGATACGCAGTATTTT
CSVEGQGSPDTQYF
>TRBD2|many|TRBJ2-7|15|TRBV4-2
TGTGCCAGCAGCCTGACCAACCGGGAGGGCTACGAGCAGTACTTC
CASSLTNREGYEQYF
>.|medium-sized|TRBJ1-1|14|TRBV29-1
TGCAGCGTTGTAGGCAAAGTGGGCAGCTCTGAAGCTTTCTTT
CSVVGKVGSSEAFF
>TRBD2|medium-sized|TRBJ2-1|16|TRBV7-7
TGTGCTAGCAGCGTTGGACTAGCGGGTGGAGACAATGAGCAGTTCTTC
CASSVGLAGGDNEQFF
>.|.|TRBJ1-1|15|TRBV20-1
TGCAGTGCTACAGACCGGGACAAAATTAACACTGAAGCTTTCTTT
CSATDRDKINTEAFF
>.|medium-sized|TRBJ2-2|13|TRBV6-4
TGTGCCAGCAGTGCGGACTCCACCGGGGAGCTGTTTTTT
CASSADSTGELFF
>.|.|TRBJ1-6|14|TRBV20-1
TGCAGTGCTAGAGTAGCAGGGGAGGCGTCACCCCTCCACTTT
CSARVAGEASPLHF
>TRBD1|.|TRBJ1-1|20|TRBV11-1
TGTGCCAGCAGCCGCCGCGGGACAGGGCGGTTCCGGGGAATGAACACTGAAGCTTTCTTT
CASSRRGTGRFRGMNTEAFF
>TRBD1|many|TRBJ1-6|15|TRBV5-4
TGTGCCAGCAGCGTGGGACAGAATAATAATTCACCCCTCCACTTT
CASSVGQNNNSPLHF
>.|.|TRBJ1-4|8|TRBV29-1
TGCAGCGTTGAAAAACTGTTTTTT
CSVEKLFF
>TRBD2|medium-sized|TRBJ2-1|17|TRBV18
TGTGCCAGCTCACGGAGTATGACTAGCGGGAGTCACAATGAGCAGTTCTTC
CASSRSMTSGSHNEQFF
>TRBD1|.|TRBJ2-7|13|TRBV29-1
TGCAGCGTAGAAGGGACAGGGTCCGGCGAGCAGTACTTC
CSVEGTGSGEQYF
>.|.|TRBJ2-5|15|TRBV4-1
TGCGCCAGCAGCCAAGATAACGGGGGGCTGGAGACCCAGTACTTC
CASSQDNGGLETQYF
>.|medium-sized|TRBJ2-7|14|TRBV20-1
TGCAGTGCTAGAGTAGACCAAGATTCCTACGAGCAGTACTTC
CSARVDQDSYEQYF
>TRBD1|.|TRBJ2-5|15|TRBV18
TGTGCCAGCTCACCAGTGAAAGGACAGGGAGAGACCCAGTACTTC
CASSPVKGQGETQYF
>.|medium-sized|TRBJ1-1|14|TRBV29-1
TGCAGCGCCGGCAAGAGGATTTTGGAGACTGAAGCTTTCTTT
CSAGKRILETEAFF
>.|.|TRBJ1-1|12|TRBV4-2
TGTGCCAGCAGCCAAGATCGGTCCCCGGCTTTCTTT
CASSQDRSPAFF
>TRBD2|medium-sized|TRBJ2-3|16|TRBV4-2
TGTGCCAGCAGCCTACTAGCGGGAGGGCCCTCAGATACGCAGTATTTT
CASSLLAGGPSDTQYF
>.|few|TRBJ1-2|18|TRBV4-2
TGTGCCAGCAGCCAAGATTCCCGGCGGGCGTCAAGTAACTATGGCTACACCTTC
CASSQDSRRASSNYGYTF
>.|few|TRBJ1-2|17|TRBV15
TGTGCCACCAGCAGAGATCGGTCAGGGAATCCTAACTATGGCTACACCTTC
CATSRDRSGNPNYGYTF
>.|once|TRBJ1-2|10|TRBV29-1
TGCAGCGTTGCCACAGGGGGCTACACCTTC
CSVATGGYTF
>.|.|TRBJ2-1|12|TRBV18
TGTGCCAGCTCACCGAGTCGGGCTGAGCAGTTCTTC
CASSPSRAEQFF
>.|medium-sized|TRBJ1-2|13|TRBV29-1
TGCAGCGATTCTGGGGGGAGGCGTGATGGCTACACCTTC
CSDSGGRRDGYTF
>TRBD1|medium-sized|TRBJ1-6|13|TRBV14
TGTGCCAGCACCCGGACAGGCGCAACACCCCTCCACTTT
CASTRTGATPLHF
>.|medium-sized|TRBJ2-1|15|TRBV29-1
TGCAGCGTTGGAAAAGGAGTAGCCCAATACAATGAGCAGTTCTTC
CSVGKGVAQYNEQFF
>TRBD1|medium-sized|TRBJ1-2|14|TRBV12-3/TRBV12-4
TGTGCCAGCAGCCCCTTAGGACAGGCCTATGGCTACACCTTC
CASSPLGQAYGYTF
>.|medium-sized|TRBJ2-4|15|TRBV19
TGTGCCAGTAGTGAGGGAACTGGGACCAAAAACATTCAGTACTTC
CASSEGTGTKNIQYF
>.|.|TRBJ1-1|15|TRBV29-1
TGCAGCGTTCCTGAGTTTGGAAACAGAAACACTGAAGCTTTCTTT
CSVPEFGNRNTEAFF
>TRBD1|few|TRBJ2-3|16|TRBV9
TGTGCCAGCAGCCCCCTCGGCGACAGGGGGAAAGATACGCAGTATTTT
CASSPLGDRGKDTQYF
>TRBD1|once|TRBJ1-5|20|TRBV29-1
TGCAGCAGTTCGATAAGCGGCCGCCATGGAGGGACAGGCCTTTATCAGCCCCAGCATTTT
CSSSISGRHGGTGLYQPQHF
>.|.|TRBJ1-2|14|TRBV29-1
TGCAGCGTTGATAACACCAGGGGTTTCTATGGCTACACCTTC
CSVDNTRGFYGYTF
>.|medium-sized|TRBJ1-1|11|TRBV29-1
TGCAGCGTTGAAATCCAGGGGTACGCTTTCTTT
CSVEIQGYAFF
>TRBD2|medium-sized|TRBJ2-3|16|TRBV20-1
TGCAGTGCTAACGGTGGTCCTAGCGGGAGCGCAGATACGCAGTATTTT
CSANGGPSGSADTQYF
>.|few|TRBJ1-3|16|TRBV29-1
TGCAGACTTAAAAGGGGAGAGTTCTCCCCCGGAAACACCATATATTTT
CRLKRGEFSPGNTIYF
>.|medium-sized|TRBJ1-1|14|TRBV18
TGTGCCAGCTCACCAGGCGGGACGAACACTGAAGCTTTCTTT
CASSPGGTNTEAFF
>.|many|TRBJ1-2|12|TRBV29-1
TGCAGCGTTGAAGATCAAGGTCTTGGCTACACCTTC
CSVEDQGLGYTF
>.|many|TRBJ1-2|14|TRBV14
TGTGCCAGCAGCCCCGGTCACGGCAGGGGTGGCTACACCTTC
CASSPGHGRGGYTF
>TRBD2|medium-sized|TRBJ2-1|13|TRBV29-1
TGCAGCGTCACCGGGACTAGCTACAGTGAGCAGTTCTTC
CSVTGTSYSEQFF
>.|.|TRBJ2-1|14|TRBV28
TGTGCCAGTCGAGATCGAGGGATTAGGGATGAGCAGTTCTTC
CASRDRGIRDEQFF
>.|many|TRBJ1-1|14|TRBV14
TGTGCCAGCAGCCAAGCCAAGCCCAGGTCTGAAGCTTTCTTT
CASSQAKPRSEAFF
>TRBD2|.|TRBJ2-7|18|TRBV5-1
TGCGCCAGCAGCCTAACCCTAGCGGGAGGGGGCCGCTCCTACGAGCAGTACTTC
CASSLTLAGGGRSYEQYF
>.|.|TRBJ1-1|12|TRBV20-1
TGCAGTGCCGTACAGGGAGGCACTGAAGCTTTCTTT
CSAVQGGTEAFF
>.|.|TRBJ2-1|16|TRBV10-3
TGTGCCATCAGTGAGTCGTACGGGACGGTCTACAATGAGCAGTTCTTC
CAISESYGTVYNEQFF